This T cell receptor (beta chain) was observed in a study of cytomegalovirus exposure and HLA in healthy donors. Study-wide results and limits: Evidence from a later analysis indicated that most CMV-associated TCR beta chains looked HLA-restricted. The presence/absence work took it that sequencing depth was about the same across donors. Researchers reported that a few CMV-associated chains were confirmed in vitro as CMV antigen-specific.

PCR employed 60 Vbeta and 13 Jbeta primers. This table comes from immunoSEQ multiplex PCR, and its TCRdb copy is limited to in-frame clones, with some not included. Its table lists roughly 100,000 clones. Comment on this clone: The antigen remains undetermined.

Germline-derived CDR1 and CDR2 are SGHNT and YENEEA. The V gene end was trimmed by 1 base and the J gene end by 4 bases; junction bases not matched to a gene: 0. This CDR3 has 15 amino acids. This TCR was sampled from a middle-aged man in good health and CMV-seronegative. Material for sequencing was PBMCs. The chain uses TRBV11-3 and TRBJ2-1, with 11 bases matching TRBD2. The CDR3 is CASSLGLAGYNEQFF. CDR3 nucleotides: TGTGCCAGCAGCTTAGGACTAGCGGGGTACAATGAGCAGTTCTTC.